This note documents a single T cell receptor beta chain sequence. Antigen specificity is unknown. The assay was immunoSEQ multiplex PCR, and TCRdb's table has in-frame clones only and misses some. The sample shows about 25,000 clones, around 90% of them seen only once. There are 16 residues in the CDR3. Germline trimming cut 5 bases from V and 6 bases from J; bases unmatched to any gene: 9. CDR1 and CDR2 from the germline V gene are LNHDA and SQIVND (reference sequence). This entry is derived from a study of lymphopenia after photon versus proton radiotherapy. Study conclusions and caveats: Relative stability marked proton patients; photon patients lost diversity and naive cells. After the lymphocyte nadir, photon-treated repertoires showed oligoclonal expansion, especially of CD8+ Temra cells. A bigger post-nadir fall in TCR diversity correlated inversely with survival time in deceased patients.

The V gene is TRBV19, the J gene TRBJ1-5; 11 positions match TRBD1. This specimen was peripheral blood, taken from a patient treated with photon-based radiotherapy. The sequence was collected from a man in his fifties or sixties with gastric cancer. Written as DNA, the CDR3 is TGTGCCAGTAGTGCATCGGCCGGGACAGGGGGTCAGCCCCAGCATTTT. Its protein is CASSASAGTGGQPQHF.